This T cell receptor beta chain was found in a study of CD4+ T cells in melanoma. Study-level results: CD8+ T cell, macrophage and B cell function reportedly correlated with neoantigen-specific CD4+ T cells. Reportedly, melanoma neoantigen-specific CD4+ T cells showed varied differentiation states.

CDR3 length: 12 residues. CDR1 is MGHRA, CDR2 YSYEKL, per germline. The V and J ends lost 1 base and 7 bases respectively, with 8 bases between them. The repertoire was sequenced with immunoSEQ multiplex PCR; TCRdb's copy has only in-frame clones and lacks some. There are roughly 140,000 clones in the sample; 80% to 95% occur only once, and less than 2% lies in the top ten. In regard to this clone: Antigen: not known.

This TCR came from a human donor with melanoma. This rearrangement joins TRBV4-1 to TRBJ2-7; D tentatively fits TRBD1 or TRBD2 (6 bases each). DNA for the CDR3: TGCGCCAGCAGCCAAGTAGGGGGGGAGCAGTACTTC. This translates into CASSQVGGEQYF.